The 12 T cell receptor beta chains below all came from one sample that was sequenced in a study of blood T cell repertoires in COVID-19. Here immunoSEQ multiplex PCR was the method, and the copy in TCRdb shows in-frame clones only, minus some. The table records 150,000 to 180,000 clones, about 86% of them present only once. The sequencing input was peripheral blood. The source of these receptors is a woman aged 60 to 75 with acute or convalescent COVID-19.

This clone has only a few counts. The chain couples TRBV28 to TRBJ2-7, with TRBD1 identical over 11 bases. The CDR3 is 16 residues long. V dropped 5 bases and J dropped 2; count of bases not matched to a gene: 8. The germline V gene has CDR1 MDHEN and CDR2 SYDVKM. CDR3 residues: CASSDSPGQGAYEQYV. The CDR3 DNA sequence: TGTGCCAGCAGTGACTCGCCGGGACAGGGGGCCTACGAGCAGTACGTC.

This clone came up many times. Other DNA sequences in this specimen translate into the identical CDR3. This sequence joins TRBV4-2 and TRBJ2-7; 10 bases fit TRBD2. The germline V gene has CDR1 LGHNA and CDR2 YNFKEQ. The CDR3 is 16 residues long. V trimming: 1 base; J trimming: 2 bases; junction bases outside the gene matches: 5. The CDR3 region is CASSQAASGGPYEQYF. For the CDR3, the DNA is TGTGCCAGCAGCCAAGCCGCTAGCGGGGGCCCCTACGAGCAGTACTTC.

This clone has a handful of counts. V is TRBV7-8 and J is TRBJ2-2, with 7 bases lining up with TRBD1. CDR1 is SGHVS, CDR2 FQNEAQ, per germline. V shed 4 bases, J shed 7 bases, and the junction held 9 bases outside the gene matches. The CDR3 is 15 residues long. CDR3 nucleotides: TGTGCCAGCAGCTCGACAGGGCTGGTGGACGGGGAGCTGTTTTTT. This encodes CASSSTGLVDGELFF.

This chain links TRBV7-8 with TRBJ1-2; D gene uncertain. The CDR3 is made up of 14 amino acids. The V end lost 4 bases, the J end lost 0 bases, and 9 bases lay between the germline ends. Germline V gene lookup returns CDR1 SGHVS and CDR2 FQNEAQ. The DNA for the CDR3 is TGTGCCAGCAGCTCCTATGTCTCTAACTATGGCTACACCTTC. It encodes CASSSYVSNYGYTF.

The rearrangement uses TRBV2 and TRBJ1-6; D is uncertain. Trimming left V 2 bases short and J 10 bases short, with 12 bases between. The CDR3 has 14 residues. The V gene's germline CDR1 is SNHLY and CDR2 FYNNEI. CDR3 sequence (DNA): TGTGCCAGCAGTGAAAGCGGCTACGGGTCACCCCTCCACTTT. Protein sequence: CASSESGYGSPLHF. Variable domain in full (rest from reference TRBV2 and TRBJ1-6): EPEVTQTPSHQVTQMGQEVILRCVPISNHLYFYWYRQILGQKVEFLVSFYNNEISEKSEIFDDQFSVERPDGSNFTLKIRSTKLEDSAMYFCASSESGYGSPLHFGNGTRLTVT.

CDR3: CASSPPWQGAGYGYTF. Here the CDR3 DNA reads TGTGCCAGTAGTCCCCCATGGCAGGGGGCTGGCTATGGCTACACCTTC. The V and J genes are TRBV19 and TRBJ1-2; 8 nucleotides line up with TRBD1. The CDR3 is 16 residues long. With V trimmed by 5 bases and J by 4 bases, 12 bases remained unmatched. CDR1 and CDR2 (germline): LNHDA, SQIVND (reference sequence). The full variable domain, with the rest looked up from reference TRBV19 and TRBJ1-2, is DGGITQSPKYLFRKEGQNVTLSCEQNLNHDAMYWYRQDPGQGLRLIYYSQIVNDFQKGDIAEGYSVSREKKESFPLTVTSAQKNPTAFYLCASSPPWQGAGYGYTFGSGTRLTVV.

This chain links TRBV2 with TRBJ1-2, with 7 bases fitting TRBD1. Germline loops: CDR1 SNHLY, CDR2 FYNNEI. The CDR3 extends over 13 amino acids. V trimming: 2 bases; J trimming: 6 bases; junction bases outside the gene matches: 3. The CDR3 DNA is TGTGCCAGCAGTGAACAACAGGGGAATGGCTACACCTTC. This encodes CASSEQQGNGYTF. Filled out from reference TRBV2 and TRBJ1-2, the complete variable domain reads EPEVTQTPSHQVTQMGQEVILRCVPISNHLYFYWYRQILGQKVEFLVSFYNNEISEKSEIFDDQFSVERPDGSNFTLKIRSTKLEDSAMYFCASSEQQGNGYTFGSGTRLTVV.

This chain links TRBV10-2 with TRBJ1-5; TRBD1 aligns across 9 bases. The CDR3 sequence is 14 residues long. Germline trimming cut 7 bases from V and 7 bases from J; bases unmatched to any gene: 8. The germline CDR1 and CDR2 sequences are WSHSY and SAAADI. CDR3 in amino acids: CASMAGTGIQPQHF. Here the CDR3 DNA reads TGCGCCAGCATGGCCGGGACAGGGATACAGCCCCAGCATTTT.

The CDR3 is CASKLEGQGIEKLFF. The DNA for the CDR3 is TGTGCCAGTAAATTAGAAGGACAGGGGATCGAAAAACTGTTTTTT. V and J are TRBV3-1 (or the pseudogene TRBV3-2) and TRBJ1-4; 9 bases are shared with TRBD1. CDR1 is LGHDT and CDR2 is YNNKEL in the germline V gene (reference sequence). This CDR3 is 15 amino acids long. Trimming cost V 9 bases and J 8 bases; bases outside gene matches: 13.

The rearrangement links TRBV27 to TRBJ1-2; a weak D match, TRBD1 (5 bases). The CDR3 extends over 14 amino acids. V gave up 2 bases and J gave up 4 bases, with 11 bases separating them. The germline CDR1 and CDR2 sequences are MNHEY and SMNVEV (reference sequence). CDR3 bases: TGTGCCAGCAGTTTAGGGGTGGGGGGCTATGGCTACACCTTC. This sequence encodes CASSLGVGGYGYTF.

J is TRBJ2-1 and V is TRBV7-9; D may be TRBD1 (5 bases). Trimming took off 4 bases at V and 1 base at J, with 8 bases between the two ends. From germline, CDR1 is SEHNR and CDR2 FQNEAQ (reference sequence). This CDR3 region has 14 residues. CDR3 coding DNA: TGTGCCAGCAGCTCACAGGTTTCCTACAATGAGCAGTTCTTC. It yields the protein CASSSQVSYNEQFF.

CDR3 loop: CASSLLAGTDTQYF. The CDR3 DNA is TGTGCCAGCAGCTTACTGGCAGGCACAGATACGCAGTATTTT. The genes are TRBV11-3 and TRBJ2-3; no clear D gene. CDR1 is SGHNT, CDR2 YENEEA, per germline. The CDR3 is made up of 14 amino acids. Trimming removed 2 bases at V and 1 base at J, with 7 bases between.